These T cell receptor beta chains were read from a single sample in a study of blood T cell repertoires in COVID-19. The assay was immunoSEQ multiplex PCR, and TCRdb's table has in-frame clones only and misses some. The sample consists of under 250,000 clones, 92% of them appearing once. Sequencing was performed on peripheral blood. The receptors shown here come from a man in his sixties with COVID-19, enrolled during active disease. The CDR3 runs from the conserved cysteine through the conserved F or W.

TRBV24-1	CATPAEPDSYNEQFF
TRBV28	CASSLIAGPMGDTQYF
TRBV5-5	CASSLKTLAGGLTDTQYF
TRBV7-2	CASTQNLGPQETQYF
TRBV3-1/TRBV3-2	CASSQPRRTGGFYEQYF
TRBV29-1	CSVGDNYNYGYTF
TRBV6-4	CASSEAGGSYNEQFF
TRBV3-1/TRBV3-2	CASSPSGGPYNEQFF
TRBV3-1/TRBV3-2	CASSQDQIAAGELFF
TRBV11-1	CASSSQGLGNEQFF
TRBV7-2	CASSLVPGVNTEAFF
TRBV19	CASSRGQADEQYF
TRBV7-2	CASSWGGNQETQYF
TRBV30	CAWSVGPGIHGYTF
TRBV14	CASSPRTGLPNYGYTF
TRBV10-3	CAIKGDGGANVLTF
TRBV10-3	CAISAGETYEQYF
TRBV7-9	CASSLGGAGKNEQYF
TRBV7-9	CASSTTPTGGFAEAFF
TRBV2	CASSHRGLAGSTGELFF
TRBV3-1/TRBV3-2	CASSQGRDRPYEQYF
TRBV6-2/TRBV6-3	CASSYGAGPEAEAFF
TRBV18	CASSPEQNTEAFF
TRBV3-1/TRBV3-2	CASREAGLNTGELFF
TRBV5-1	CASSPNTGQGYGYTF
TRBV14	CASSQGAREKLFF
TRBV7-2	CASSLRDRAYNEQFF
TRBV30	CAWSVTGLVTEAFF
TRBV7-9	CASSPRAREETQYF